A single sample gave rise to the 10 T cell receptor beta chains below, sequenced in a study of blood T cell repertoires in COVID-19. Measured with immunoSEQ multiplex PCR; TCRdb has only the in-frame clones, and not every one. The sample contains about 64,000 clones, 80% to 90% of which appear only once. The specimen sequenced was peripheral blood. All receptors come from an older woman with COVID-19, enrolled during active disease.

The chain uses TRBV6-5 and TRBJ2-1; the match to TRBD1 covers 9 bases. The V and J ends lost 8 bases and 4 bases, in that order; junction bases with no gene match: 6. There are 14 residues in the CDR3. Germline loops: CDR1 MNHEY, CDR2 SVGAGI. DNA for the CDR3: TGTGCCAGCTGTCGACAGGGGGGATACAATGAGCAGTTCTTC. The encoded protein is CASCRQGGYNEQFF.

The J gene is TRBJ2-1, the V gene TRBV7-6; TRBD2 agrees at 16 bases. Germline V gene lookup returns CDR1 SGHVS and CDR2 FNYEAQ. This CDR3 spans 16 amino acids. Unmatched junction bases numbered 6, after V lost 5 bases and J lost 8 bases. The CDR3 reads CASSLGTSGGGHEQFF. CDR3 nucleotides: TGTGCCAGCAGCCTGGGGACTAGCGGGGGGGGACATGAGCAGTTCTTC.

J is TRBJ2-1 and V is TRBV3-1 (or the pseudogene TRBV3-2); 10 nucleotides align to TRBD2. Trimming cost V 4 bases and J 8 bases; bases outside gene matches: 8. The CDR3 has 15 residues. Germline assignment: CDR1 LGHDT and CDR2 YNNKEL (reference sequence). CDR3 sequence: CASSPTSGYWDEQFF. CDR3 sequence (DNA): TGTGCCAGCAGCCCGACTAGCGGGTACTGGGATGAGCAGTTCTTC.

The chain links TRBV24-1 to TRBJ2-2; 7 positions agree with TRBD1. V lost 6 bases and J lost 6; bases outside the gene matches: 3. Germline loops: CDR1 KGHDR, CDR2 SFDVKD. The length of the CDR3 is 13 residues. The CDR3 loop reads CATSIDRAGELFF. Here the CDR3 DNA reads TGTGCCACCAGTATCGACAGGGCCGGGGAGCTGTTTTTT.

The gene calls are TRBV7-2 and TRBJ2-7, with D perhaps TRBD2 (6 bases). The V gene's germline CDR1 is SGHTA and CDR2 FQGNSA. The CDR3 extends over 14 amino acids. The V end was cut by 1 base, the J end by 5 bases, with 12 bases between. CDR3 nucleotides: TGTGCCAGCAGCTTAGTGGCGGGAAGTGACGAGCAGTACTTC. Amino acids: CASSLVAGSDEQYF.

This clone is a singleton in its sample. The chain links TRBV7-2 to TRBJ2-7; 9 nucleotides match TRBD2. CDR1 and CDR2 (germline): SGHTA, FQGNSA. This CDR3 is 15 amino acids long. J gave up 2 bases and V 1 base, and 3 bases lay outside the gene matches. The CDR3 sequence is CASSLGSGGPYEQYF. The CDR3 nucleotides read TGTGCCAGCAGCTTAGGGAGCGGGGGGCCCTACGAGCAGTACTTC.

This clone appeared once. The V gene is TRBV7-2, the J gene TRBJ2-1; possible D gene TRBD2, 6 bases. V was shortened by 2 bases and J by 7 bases, with 15 bases between the two germline ends. The germline V gene encodes CDR1 SGHTA and CDR2 FQGNSA. The CDR3 length is 15 residues. The CDR3 DNA is TGTGCCAGCAGCTTATCGGGAGTAGCAGTGAATGAGCAGTTCTTC. Encoded protein: CASSLSGVAVNEQFF.

This clone has a single count. This sequence joins TRBV3-1 (or the pseudogene TRBV3-2) and TRBJ2-5; D perhaps matches TRBD2 (5 bases). V was shortened by 4 bases and J by 5 bases, with 14 bases between the two germline ends. The germline gives CDR1 LGHDT, CDR2 YNNKEL (reference sequence). This CDR3 has 14 amino acids. CDR3 sequence: CASSRGAGEETQYF. The CDR3 DNA sequence: TGTGCCAGCAGCCGGGGAGCTGGGGAGGAGACCCAGTACTTC.

This chain uses TRBV10-1 with TRBJ1-2, with 7 bases that match TRBD1. The germline CDR1 and CDR2 sequences are WNHNN and SYGVQD (reference sequence). This CDR3 spans 14 amino acids. Trimming removed 8 bases from V and 4 bases from J; junction bases left unmatched: 10. CDR3 region: CASSPYRDSYGYTF. Here the CDR3 DNA reads TGCGCCAGCTCTCCGTATCGGGACAGCTATGGCTACACCTTC.

This clone was picked up one time. The CDR3 protein is CASNGEGGFNYGYTF. The CDR3 nucleotides are TGTGCCAGCAACGGGGAGGGGGGTTTTAACTATGGCTACACCTTC. The rearrangement joins TRBV6-5 to TRBJ1-2; D is perhaps TRBD1 (6 bases). Looked up from germline, CDR1 is MNHEY and CDR2 is SVGAGI. Trimming cost V 7 bases and J 1 base, with 16 bases left between them. The CDR3 has 15 residues.